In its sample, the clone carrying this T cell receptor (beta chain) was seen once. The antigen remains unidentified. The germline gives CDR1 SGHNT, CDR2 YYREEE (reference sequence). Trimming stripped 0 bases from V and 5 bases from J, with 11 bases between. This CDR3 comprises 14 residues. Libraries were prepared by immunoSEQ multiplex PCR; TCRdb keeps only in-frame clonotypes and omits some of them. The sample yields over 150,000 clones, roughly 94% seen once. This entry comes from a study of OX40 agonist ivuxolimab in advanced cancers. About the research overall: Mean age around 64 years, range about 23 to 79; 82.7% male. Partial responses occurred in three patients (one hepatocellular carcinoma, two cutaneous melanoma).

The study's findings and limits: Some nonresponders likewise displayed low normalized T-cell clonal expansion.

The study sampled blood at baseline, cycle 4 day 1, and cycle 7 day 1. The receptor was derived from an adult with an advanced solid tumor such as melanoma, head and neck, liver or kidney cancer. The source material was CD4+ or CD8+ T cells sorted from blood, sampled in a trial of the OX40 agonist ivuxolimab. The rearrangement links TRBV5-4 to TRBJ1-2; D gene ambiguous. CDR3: CASSLEAAWYGYTF. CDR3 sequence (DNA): TGTGCCAGCAGCTTGGAGGCAGCTTGGTATGGCTACACCTTC.